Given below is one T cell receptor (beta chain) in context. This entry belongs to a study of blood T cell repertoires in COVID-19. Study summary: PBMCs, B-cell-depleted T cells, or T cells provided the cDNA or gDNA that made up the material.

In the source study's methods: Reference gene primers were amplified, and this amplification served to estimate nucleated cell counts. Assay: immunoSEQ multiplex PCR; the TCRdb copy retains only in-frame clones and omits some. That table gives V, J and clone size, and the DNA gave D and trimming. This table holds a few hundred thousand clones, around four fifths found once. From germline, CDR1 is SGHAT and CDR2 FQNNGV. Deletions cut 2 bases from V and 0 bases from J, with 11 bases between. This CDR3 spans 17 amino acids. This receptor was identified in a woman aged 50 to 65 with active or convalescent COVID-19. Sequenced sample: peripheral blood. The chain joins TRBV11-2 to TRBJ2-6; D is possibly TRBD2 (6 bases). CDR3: CASSLQLGGSGANVLTF. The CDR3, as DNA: TGTGCCAGCAGCTTACAATTGGGGGGCTCTGGGGCCAACGTCCTGACTTTC.